This TCR beta chain was identified during a study of radiotherapy plus CTLA-4 blockade in lung cancer. The study's findings and limits: Researchers report tumor-derived TCR clones expanding in blood after radiotherapy plus ipilimumab.

Remarks on this clone: What it binds is not known.

The germline V gene has CDR1 LGHNA and CDR2 YNFKEQ. V lost 3 bases, J lost 0 bases, and 9 bases lay in between. This CDR3 contains 15 residues. This table comes from immunoSEQ multiplex PCR, and its TCRdb copy is limited to in-frame clones, with some not included. The sample consists of around 49,000 clones, more than 75% of them appearing once. The sequences come from peripheral blood, collected from a patient treated with radiotherapy plus ipilimumab. The chain combines TRBV4-2 with TRBJ1-3; D is perhaps TRBD1 (6 bases). This sequence originates from a human donor with non-small cell lung cancer whose response to radiotherapy plus ipilimumab could not be evaluated. CDR3 DNA: TGTGCCAGCAGCCAGACAGGACTCTCTGGAAACACCATATATTTT. The encoded protein is CASSQTGLSGNTIYF.